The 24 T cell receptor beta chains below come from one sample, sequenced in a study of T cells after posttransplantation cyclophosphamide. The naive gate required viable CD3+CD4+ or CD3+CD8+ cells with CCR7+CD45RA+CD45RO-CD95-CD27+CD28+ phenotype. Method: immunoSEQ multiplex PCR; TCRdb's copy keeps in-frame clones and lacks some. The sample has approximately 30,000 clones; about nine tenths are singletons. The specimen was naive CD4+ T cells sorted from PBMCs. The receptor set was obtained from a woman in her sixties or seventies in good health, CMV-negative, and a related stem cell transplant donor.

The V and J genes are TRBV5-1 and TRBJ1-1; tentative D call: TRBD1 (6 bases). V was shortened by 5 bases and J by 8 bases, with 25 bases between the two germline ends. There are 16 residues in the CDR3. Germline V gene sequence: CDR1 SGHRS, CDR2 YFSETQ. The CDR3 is CASRPLSEGGNREAFF. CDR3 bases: TGCGCCAGCAGACCTCTGAGTGAGGGGGGGAACAGGGAAGCTTTCTTT.

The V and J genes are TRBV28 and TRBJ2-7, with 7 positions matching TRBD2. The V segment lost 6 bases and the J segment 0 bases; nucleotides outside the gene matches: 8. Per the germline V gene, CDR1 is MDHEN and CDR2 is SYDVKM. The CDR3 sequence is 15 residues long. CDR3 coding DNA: TGTGCCAGCAGGCTTTACGGGGGGAGCTCCTACGAGCAGTACTTC. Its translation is CASRLYGGSSYEQYF. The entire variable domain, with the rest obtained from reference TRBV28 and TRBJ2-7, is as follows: DVKVTQSSRYLVKRTGEKVFLECVQDMDHENMFWYRQDPGLGLRLIYFSYDVKMKEKGDIPEGYSVSREKKERFSLILESASTNQTSMYLCASRLYGGSSYEQYFGPGTRLTVT.

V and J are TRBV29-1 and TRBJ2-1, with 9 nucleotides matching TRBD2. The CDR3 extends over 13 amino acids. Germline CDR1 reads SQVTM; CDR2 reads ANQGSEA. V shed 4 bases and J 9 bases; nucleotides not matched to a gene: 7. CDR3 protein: CSVARGGALEQFF. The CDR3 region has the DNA TGCAGCGTTGCTCGCGGGGGGGCCCTTGAGCAGTTCTTC.

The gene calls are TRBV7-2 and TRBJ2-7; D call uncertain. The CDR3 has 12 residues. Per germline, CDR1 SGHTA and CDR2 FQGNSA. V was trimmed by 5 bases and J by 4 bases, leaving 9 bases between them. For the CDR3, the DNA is TGTGCCAGCAGCCCCCAAGCGTACGAGCAGTACTTC. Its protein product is CASSPQAYEQYF.

The CDR3 loop reads CASSRGTNEKLFF. CDR3 nucleotides: TGTGCCAGCTCCCGAGGGACTAATGAAAAACTGTTTTTT. V gene TRBV18 combines with J gene TRBJ1-4; D uncertain. This CDR3 has 13 amino acids. The V end lost 6 bases, the J end lost 2 bases, and 7 bases lay between the germline ends. Germline assignment: CDR1 KGHSH and CDR2 LQKENI.

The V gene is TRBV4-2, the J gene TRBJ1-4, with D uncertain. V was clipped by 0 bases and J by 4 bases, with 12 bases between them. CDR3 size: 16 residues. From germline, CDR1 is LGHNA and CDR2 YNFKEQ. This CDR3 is CASSQEKGRHNEKLFF. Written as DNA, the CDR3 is TGTGCCAGCAGCCAAGAAAAAGGCAGACATAATGAAAAACTGTTTTTT.

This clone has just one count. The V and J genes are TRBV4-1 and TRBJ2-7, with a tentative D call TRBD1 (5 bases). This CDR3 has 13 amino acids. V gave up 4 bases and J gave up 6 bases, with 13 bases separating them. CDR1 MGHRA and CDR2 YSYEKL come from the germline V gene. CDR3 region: CASSPIQGAEQYF. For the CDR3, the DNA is TGCGCCAGCAGCCCAATTCAAGGGGCCGAGCAGTACTTC.

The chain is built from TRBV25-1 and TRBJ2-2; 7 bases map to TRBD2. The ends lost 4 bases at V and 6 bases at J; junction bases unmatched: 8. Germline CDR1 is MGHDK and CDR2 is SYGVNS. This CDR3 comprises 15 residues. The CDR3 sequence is CASSAGLGVAGELFF. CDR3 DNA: TGTGCCAGCAGTGCAGGACTAGGGGTTGCCGGGGAGCTGTTTTTT.

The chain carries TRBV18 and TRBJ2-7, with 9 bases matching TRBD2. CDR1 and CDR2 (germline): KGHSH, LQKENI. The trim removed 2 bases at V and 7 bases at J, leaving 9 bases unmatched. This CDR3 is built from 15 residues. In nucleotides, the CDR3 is TGTGCCAGCTCACCAAGAGTAGCGGGAGAGGGGGAGCAGTACTTC. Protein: CASSPRVAGEGEQYF.

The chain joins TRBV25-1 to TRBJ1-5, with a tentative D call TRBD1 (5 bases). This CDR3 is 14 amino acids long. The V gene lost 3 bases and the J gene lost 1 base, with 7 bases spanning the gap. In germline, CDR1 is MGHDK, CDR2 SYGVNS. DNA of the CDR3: TGTGCCAGCAGTGACCCAGGGAGCAATCAGCCCCAGCATTTT. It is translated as CASSDPGSNQPQHF.

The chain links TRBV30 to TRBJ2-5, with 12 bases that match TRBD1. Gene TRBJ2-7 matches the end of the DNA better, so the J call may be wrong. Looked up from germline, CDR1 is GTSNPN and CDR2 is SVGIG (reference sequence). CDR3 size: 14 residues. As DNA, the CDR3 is TGTGCCTGGAGTCCCCCGGGACAGGGGGCCGAGCAGTACTTC. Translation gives CAWSPPGQGAEQYF.

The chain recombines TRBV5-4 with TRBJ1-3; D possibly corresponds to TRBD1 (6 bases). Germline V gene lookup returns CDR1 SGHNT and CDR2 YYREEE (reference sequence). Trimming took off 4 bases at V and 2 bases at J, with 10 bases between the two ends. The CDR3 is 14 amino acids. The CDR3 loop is CASSPGTPGNTIYF. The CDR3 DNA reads TGTGCCAGCAGCCCTGGGACACCTGGAAACACCATATATTTT.

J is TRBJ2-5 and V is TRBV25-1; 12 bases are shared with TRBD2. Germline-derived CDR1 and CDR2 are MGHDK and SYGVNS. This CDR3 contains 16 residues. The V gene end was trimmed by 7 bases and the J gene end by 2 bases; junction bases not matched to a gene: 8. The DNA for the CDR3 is TGTGCCAGCAAGACAACTAGCGGGGGGCCACAAGAGACCCAGTACTTC. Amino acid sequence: CASKTTSGGPQETQYF.

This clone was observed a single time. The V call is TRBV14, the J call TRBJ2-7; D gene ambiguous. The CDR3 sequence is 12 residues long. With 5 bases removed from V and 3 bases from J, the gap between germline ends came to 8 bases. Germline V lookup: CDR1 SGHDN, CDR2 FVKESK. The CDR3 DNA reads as TGTGCCAGCAGCTCCACTCGCTACGAGCAGTACTTC. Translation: CASSSTRYEQYF. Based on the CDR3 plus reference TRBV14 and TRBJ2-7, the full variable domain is EAGVTQFPSHSVIEKGQTVTLRCDPISGHDNLYWYRRVMGKEIKFLLHFVKESKQDESGMPNNRFLAERTGGTYSTLKVQPAELEDSGVYFCASSSTRYEQYFGPGTRLTVT.

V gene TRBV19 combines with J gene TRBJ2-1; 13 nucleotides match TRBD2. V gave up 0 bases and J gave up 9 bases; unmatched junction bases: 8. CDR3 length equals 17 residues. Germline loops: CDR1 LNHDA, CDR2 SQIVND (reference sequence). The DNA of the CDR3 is TGTGCCAGTAGTATAGATCTCGGACTAGCGGGAGTAACTGAGCAGTTCTTC. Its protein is CASSIDLGLAGVTEQFF.

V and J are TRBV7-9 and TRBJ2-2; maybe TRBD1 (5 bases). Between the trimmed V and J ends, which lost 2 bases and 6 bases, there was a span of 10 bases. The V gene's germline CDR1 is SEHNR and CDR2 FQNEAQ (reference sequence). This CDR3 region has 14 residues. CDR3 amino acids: CASSLNRIAGELFF. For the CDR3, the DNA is TGTGCCAGCAGCTTAAACAGGATCGCCGGGGAGCTGTTTTTT.

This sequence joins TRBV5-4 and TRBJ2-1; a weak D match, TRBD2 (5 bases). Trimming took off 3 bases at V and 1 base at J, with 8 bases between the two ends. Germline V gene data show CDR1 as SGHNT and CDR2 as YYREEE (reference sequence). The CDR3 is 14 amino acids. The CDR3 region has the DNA TGTGCCAGCAGCTCTGAGGGTTCCTACAATGAGCAGTTCTTC. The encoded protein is CASSSEGSYNEQFF.

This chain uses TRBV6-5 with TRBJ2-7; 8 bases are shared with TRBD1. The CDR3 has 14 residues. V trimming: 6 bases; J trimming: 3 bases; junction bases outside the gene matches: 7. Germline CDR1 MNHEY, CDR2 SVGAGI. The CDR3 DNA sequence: TGTGCCAGCAGCTCTGGACAGGGTCTCTACGAGCAGTACTTC. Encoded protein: CASSSGQGLYEQYF.

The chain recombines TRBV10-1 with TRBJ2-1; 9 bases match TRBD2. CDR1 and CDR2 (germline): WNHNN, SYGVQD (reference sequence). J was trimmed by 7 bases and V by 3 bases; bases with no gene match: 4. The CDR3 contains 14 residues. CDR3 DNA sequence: TGCGCCAGCAGTGAACCCCTAGCGGGGAATGAGCAGTTCTTC. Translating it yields CASSEPLAGNEQFF.

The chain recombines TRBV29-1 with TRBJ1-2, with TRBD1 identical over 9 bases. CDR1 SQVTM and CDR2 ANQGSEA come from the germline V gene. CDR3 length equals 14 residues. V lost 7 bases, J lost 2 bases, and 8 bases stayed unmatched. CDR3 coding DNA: TGCAGCGGCAGCCCCGGGACAGGGAACTATGGCTACACCTTC. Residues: CSGSPGTGNYGYTF.

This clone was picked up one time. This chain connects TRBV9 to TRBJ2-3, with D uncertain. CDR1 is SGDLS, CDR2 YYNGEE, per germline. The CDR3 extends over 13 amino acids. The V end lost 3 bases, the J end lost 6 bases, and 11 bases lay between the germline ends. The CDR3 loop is CASSASPKDTQYF. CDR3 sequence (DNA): TGTGCCAGCAGCGCGAGCCCCAAGGATACGCAGTATTTT.

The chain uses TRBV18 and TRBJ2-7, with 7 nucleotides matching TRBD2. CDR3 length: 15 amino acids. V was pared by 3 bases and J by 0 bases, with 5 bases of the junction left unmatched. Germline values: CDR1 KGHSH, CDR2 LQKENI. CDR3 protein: CASSPGSGASYEQYF. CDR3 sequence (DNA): TGTGCCAGCTCACCGGGGAGCGGGGCCTCCTACGAGCAGTACTTC. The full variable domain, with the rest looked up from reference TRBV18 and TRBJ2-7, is NAGVMQNPRHLVRRRGQEARLRCSPMKGHSHVYWYRQLPEEGLKFMVYLQKENIIDESGMPKERFSAEFPKEGPSILRIQQVVRGDSAAYFCASSPGSGASYEQYFGPGTRLTVT.

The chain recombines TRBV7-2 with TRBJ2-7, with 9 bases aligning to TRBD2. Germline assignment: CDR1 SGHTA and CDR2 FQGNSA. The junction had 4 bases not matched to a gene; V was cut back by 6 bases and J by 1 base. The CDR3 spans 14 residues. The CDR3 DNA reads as TGTGCCAGCAGGCTAGCGGGATATTCCTACGAGCAGTACTTC. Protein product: CASRLAGYSYEQYF.

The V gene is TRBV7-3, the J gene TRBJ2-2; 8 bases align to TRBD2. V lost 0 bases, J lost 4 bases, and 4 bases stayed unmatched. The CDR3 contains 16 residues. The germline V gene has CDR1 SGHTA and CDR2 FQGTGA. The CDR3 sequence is CASSLTGTSSTGELFF. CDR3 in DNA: TGTGCCAGCAGCTTAACCGGGACTAGTTCCACCGGGGAGCTGTTTTTT.